This T cell receptor (beta chain) was observed in a study of immune evolution from preneoplasia to lung adenocarcinoma. Study findings and constraints: Later-stage lesions appeared to have more T cells, more diversity, less clonality.

V shed 1 base, J shed 4 bases, and the junction held 8 bases outside the gene matches. Germline CDR1 reads SGHNT; CDR2 reads YYREEE (reference sequence). The CDR3 is made up of 17 amino acids. Only in-frame clones appear in the TCRdb table, and some are missing; sequencing was by immunoSEQ multiplex PCR. The repertoire holds 9,000 to 10,000 clones, 88% seen once, with roughly 3% in the top ten. On this clone itself: Its antigen is not known.

This chain connects TRBV5-4 to TRBJ1-2, with 12 nucleotides matching TRBD1. The material sequenced was FFPE invasive lung adenocarcinoma tissue. This receptor was taken from a person aged 70 to 85 with invasive lung adenocarcinoma. Some clones in this sample may be carry-over from other donors' samples. CDR3 DNA sequence: TGTGCCAGCAGCTTGCAGGGACAGGGGGCGCGTGGCTATGGCTACACCTTC. Encoded protein: CASSLQGQGARGYGYTF.